Presented here are 5 T cell receptor beta chains from one specimen sequenced in a study of T cell responses to AZD1222 COVID-19 vaccine. The repertoire was sequenced with immunoSEQ multiplex PCR; TCRdb's copy has only in-frame clones and lacks some. The sample has about 120,000 clones, 92% seen once; the top ten hold under 9%. The material sequenced was peripheral blood, taken 28 days after the second AZD1222 dose. All receptors come from an adult who received the AZD1222 COVID-19 vaccine.

V gene TRBV10-3 combines with J gene TRBJ2-7; a weak D match, TRBD2 (5 bases). Trimming pared 5 bases from V and 3 bases from J, leaving 17 bases between. This CDR3 is built from 15 residues. Germline assignment: CDR1 ENHRY and CDR2 SYGVKD. The CDR3 protein is CAISRGTNEDYEQYF. The CDR3 DNA reads as TGTGCCATCAGTCGGGGTACCAACGAAGACTACGAGCAGTACTTC.

The chain carries TRBV14 and TRBJ1-1, with D unresolved. CDR3 length equals 15 residues. Trimming left V 0 bases short and J 3 bases short, with 11 bases between. The germline gives CDR1 SGHDN, CDR2 FVKESK. The DNA for the CDR3 is TGTGCCAGCAGCCAAGAATCGATACGGTACACTGAAGCTTTCTTT. Protein: CASSQESIRYTEAFF.

The chain recombines TRBV6-5 with TRBJ1-1; D is possibly TRBD1 (5 bases). V lost 4 bases and J 3 bases, leaving 15 bases between the germline ends. Germline-derived CDR1 and CDR2 are MNHEY and SVGAGI. CDR3 length equals 15 residues. CDR3 DNA: TGTGCCAGCAGTTCGACCCGGGGGGTTTACACTGAAGCTTTCTTT. It is translated as CASSSTRGVYTEAFF.

V gene TRBV19 combines with J gene TRBJ2-7, with 10 bases matching TRBD2. The CDR3 sequence is 15 residues long. The ends lost 5 bases at V and 2 bases at J; junction bases unmatched: 6. Germline V gene lookup returns CDR1 LNHDA and CDR2 SQIVND (reference sequence). CDR3: CASSPGLAAAYEQYF. Here the CDR3 DNA reads TGTGCCAGTAGTCCAGGACTAGCGGCCGCCTACGAGCAGTACTTC.

V and J are TRBV6-1 and TRBJ2-2; 9 bases agree with TRBD1. J gave up 4 bases and V 0 bases, and 9 bases lay outside the gene matches. CDR3 length equals 18 residues. The germline gives CDR1 MNHNS, CDR2 SASEGT. In DNA, the CDR3 is TGTGCCAGCAGTGAAGCCAATTCCTGGACAGGGGCCACCGGGGAGCTGTTTTTT. Encoded protein: CASSEANSWTGATGELFF.